Listed here are 7 T cell receptor beta chains from one sample, sequenced in a study of cytomegalovirus exposure and HLA in healthy donors. Sequencing was performed with immunoSEQ multiplex PCR; in TCRdb, only in-frame clones are kept and a portion is missing. The table shows roughly 130,000 clones, with roughly four fifths occurring only once. Sequencing was carried out using PBMCs. Receptor source: a young woman in good health and CMV-seronegative.

The chain uses TRBV5-1 and TRBJ2-3; 11 nucleotides line up with TRBD2. In germline, CDR1 is SGHRS, CDR2 YFSETQ. V trimming: 4 bases; J trimming: 1 base; junction bases outside the gene matches: 5. The CDR3 is 16 amino acids. CDR3 bases: TGCGCCAGCAGCCGGGGACTAGCGGTTGGCACAGATACGCAGTATTTT. Translation gives CASSRGLAVGTDTQYF. Complete variable domain (other parts from reference TRBV5-1 and TRBJ2-3): KAGVTQTPRYLIKTRGQQVTLSCSPISGHRSVSWYQQTPGQGLQFLFEYFSETQRNKGNFPGRFSGRQFSNSRSEMNVSTLELGDSALYLCASSRGLAVGTDTQYFGPGTRLTVL.

The V gene is TRBV5-1, the J gene TRBJ2-5, with D possibly being TRBD1 (5 bases). V was shortened by 0 bases and J by 3 bases, with 15 bases between the two germline ends. The CDR3 spans 16 residues. The germline V gene encodes CDR1 SGHRS and CDR2 YFSETQ. CDR3: CASSLALGGREETQYF. As DNA, the CDR3 is TGCGCCAGCAGCTTGGCCCTTGGCGGCAGGGAAGAGACCCAGTACTTC.

The V call is TRBV2, the J call TRBJ1-2; 7 bases map to TRBD1. Germline V gene lookup returns CDR1 SNHLY and CDR2 FYNNEI. After removal of 8 bases from V and 4 bases from J, the junction contained 13 bases not matched to a gene. The CDR3 has 15 residues. CDR3 sequence: CASRPGTGALYGYTF. CDR3 in DNA: TGTGCCAGCCGGCCGGGAACAGGGGCCCTCTATGGCTACACCTTC.

This clone has ten or more counts. The chain joins TRBV7-9 to TRBJ2-4; 9 bases fit TRBD2. The CDR3 covers 15 residues. The germline CDR1 and CDR2 sequences are SEHNR and FQNEAQ (reference sequence). V lost 3 bases and J lost 5; bases outside the gene matches: 5. The CDR3 bases are TGTGCCAGCAGCTTCGGCGGGGGGGCCGAAAACATTCAGTACTTC. Translation gives CASSFGGGAENIQYF.

This clone was seen only a few times. The chain recombines TRBV6-5 with TRBJ2-7; possibly TRBD2 for D (6 bases). The CDR3 has 12 amino acids. The germline V gene has CDR1 MNHEY and CDR2 SVGAGI. Trimming took 8 bases from V and 4 from J, leaving 12 bases between them. The CDR3 DNA follows: TGTGCCAGCGGATTCGGGAGTTACGAGCAGTACTTC. It encodes CASGFGSYEQYF.

V gene TRBV6-6 combines with J gene TRBJ2-4; maybe TRBD2 (5 bases). The CDR3 length is 13 residues. The V and J ends lost 10 bases and 1 base respectively, with 11 bases between them. Germline lookup yields CDR1 MNHNY and CDR2 SVGAGI (reference sequence). CDR3 protein: CATGLVAKNIQYF. In DNA form, the CDR3 reads TGTGCCACGGGGTTGGTCGCCAAAAACATTCAGTACTTC.

The rearrangement uses TRBV4-2 and TRBJ1-2; the D is unclear. In germline, CDR1 is LGHNA, CDR2 YNFKEQ. With 2 bases removed from V and 3 bases from J, the gap between germline ends came to 7 bases. This CDR3 is built from 13 residues. The DNA for the CDR3 is TGTGCCAGCAGCCAAAGTCGGGACTATGGCTACACCTTC. It is translated as CASSQSRDYGYTF.